Below are 9 T cell receptor beta chains sequenced from a single sample in a study of technical replicates of blood from several donors. The assay was immunoSEQ multiplex PCR, and TCRdb's table has in-frame clones only and misses some. Of fewer than 100,000 clones in the sample, about 95% are singletons; the top ten hold around 0.31%. What was sequenced was T cells isolated from PBMCs. The receptors come from a human donor in good health.

This clone was observed a single time. V is TRBV5-6 and J is TRBJ2-7; tentatively, D is TRBD2 (6 bases). The length of the CDR3 is 15 residues. Germline V CDR1 and CDR2: SGHDT, YYEEEE. Between the trimmed V and J ends, which lost 0 bases and 5 bases, there was a span of 15 bases. Written as DNA, the CDR3 is TGTGCCAGCAGCTTGGGGGCGGGGTTAGAGGACGAGCAGTACTTC. It encodes CASSLGAGLEDEQYF.

The rearrangement links TRBV9 to TRBJ2-1, with TRBD2 matching 7 bases. The CDR3 extends over 16 amino acids. Looked up from germline, CDR1 is SGDLS and CDR2 is YYNGEE. J lost 5 bases, V lost 3 bases, and 11 bases had no gene match. The CDR3 reads CASSALGGLINNEQFF. CDR3 DNA: TGTGCCAGCAGCGCCCTGGGAGGGCTAATTAACAATGAGCAGTTCTTC.

The J gene is TRBJ2-1, the V gene TRBV27, with 10 bases lining up with TRBD2. CDR3 length equals 16 residues. Per the germline V gene, CDR1 is MNHEY and CDR2 is SMNVEV (reference sequence). Unmatched junction bases numbered 5, after V lost 2 bases and J lost 4 bases. The CDR3: CASSLKGTSEYNEQFF. DNA of the CDR3: TGTGCCAGCAGTTTAAAGGGGACTAGCGAGTACAATGAGCAGTTCTTC.

J is TRBJ1-1 and V is TRBV18, with 9 bases identical to TRBD1. V shed 0 bases, J shed 0 bases, and the junction held 11 bases outside the gene matches. The CDR3 covers 19 residues. CDR1 and CDR2 (germline): KGHSH, LQKENI. This CDR3 reads CASSPPFQTGGKMNTEAFF. The CDR3, as DNA: TGTGCCAGCTCACCACCCTTCCAAACAGGGGGCAAAATGAACACTGAAGCTTTCTTT.

The CDR3 sequence is CASSLAGMNTEAFF. In nucleotides, the CDR3 is TGCGCCAGCAGCTTGGCAGGGATGAACACTGAAGCTTTCTTT. This chain joins TRBV5-1 and TRBJ1-1, with D perhaps TRBD1 (5 bases). CDR3 length: 14 amino acids. The germline V and J ends were trimmed by 0 bases and 0 bases, with 6 bases remaining between them. CDR1 is SGHRS and CDR2 is YFSETQ in the germline V gene. The entire variable domain, with the rest obtained from reference TRBV5-1 and TRBJ1-1, is as follows: KAGVTQTPRYLIKTRGQQVTLSCSPISGHRSVSWYQQTPGQGLQFLFEYFSETQRNKGNFPGRFSGRQFSNSRSEMNVSTLELGDSALYLCASSLAGMNTEAFFGQGTRLTVV.

The genes are TRBV6-1 and TRBJ2-7; 9 bases align to TRBD2. Unmatched junction bases numbered 5, after V lost 4 bases and J lost 1 base. The germline CDR1 and CDR2 sequences are MNHNS and SASEGT. The length of the CDR3 is 15 residues. In DNA form, the CDR3 reads TGTGCCAGCAGTGCCGCGGGAGGGTCTTCCTACGAGCAGTACTTC. This sequence encodes CASSAAGGSSYEQYF.

The chain couples TRBV19 to TRBJ2-3; 8 bases map to TRBD2. This CDR3 is built from 15 residues. J was trimmed by 2 bases and V by 7 bases; bases with no gene match: 8. Germline V lookup: CDR1 LNHDA, CDR2 SQIVND (reference sequence). The CDR3 sequence is CASMDGGRFTDTQYF. The CDR3 DNA reads as TGTGCCAGTATGGATGGCGGGAGGTTCACAGATACGCAGTATTTT.

The gene calls are TRBV7-3 and TRBJ2-5; 7 positions agree with TRBD2. This CDR3 comprises 14 residues. From germline, CDR1 is SGHTA and CDR2 FQGTGA. The trim removed 2 bases at V and 6 bases at J, leaving 6 bases unmatched. In nucleotides, the CDR3 is TGTGCCAGCAGCTTAGCGGGAGAGCCTCAGACCCAGTACTTC. It is translated as CASSLAGEPQTQYF.

The CDR3 DNA reads TGTGCCAGCCAACGCGGGAGGGTCTACAATGAGCAGTTCTTC. It encodes CASQRGRVYNEQFF. The V call is TRBV6-5, the J call TRBJ2-1; 9 bases fit TRBD2. The trim removed 8 bases at V and 3 bases at J, leaving 5 bases unmatched. Per the germline V gene, CDR1 is MNHEY and CDR2 is SVGAGI. This CDR3 is 14 amino acids long.